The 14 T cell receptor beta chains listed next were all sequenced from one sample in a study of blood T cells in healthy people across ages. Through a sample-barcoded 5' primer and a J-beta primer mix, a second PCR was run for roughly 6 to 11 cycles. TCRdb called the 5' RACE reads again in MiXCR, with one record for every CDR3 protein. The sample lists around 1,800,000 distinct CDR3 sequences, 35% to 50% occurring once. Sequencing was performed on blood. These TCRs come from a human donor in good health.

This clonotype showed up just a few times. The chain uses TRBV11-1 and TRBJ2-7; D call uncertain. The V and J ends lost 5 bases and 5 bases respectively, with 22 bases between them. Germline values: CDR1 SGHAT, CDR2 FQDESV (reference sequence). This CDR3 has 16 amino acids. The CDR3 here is CASSHGPGRIGDEQYF. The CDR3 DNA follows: TGTGCCAGCAGCCACGGGCCTGGCAGGATTGGTGACGAGCAGTACTTC.

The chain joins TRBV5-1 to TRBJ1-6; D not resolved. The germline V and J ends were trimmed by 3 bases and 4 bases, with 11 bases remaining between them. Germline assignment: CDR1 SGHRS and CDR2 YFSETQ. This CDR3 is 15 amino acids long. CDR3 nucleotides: TGCGCCAGCAGCTCAACGAGGAATTATAATTCACCCCTCCACTTT. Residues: CASSSTRNYNSPLHF.

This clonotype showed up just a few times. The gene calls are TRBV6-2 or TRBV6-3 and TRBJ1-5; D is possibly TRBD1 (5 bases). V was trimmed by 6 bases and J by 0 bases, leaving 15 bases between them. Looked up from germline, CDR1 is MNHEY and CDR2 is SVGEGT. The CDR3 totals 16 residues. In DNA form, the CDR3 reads TGTGCCAGCAGAGACAAGGAGACAGATAGCAATCAGCCCCAGCATTTT. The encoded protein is CASRDKETDSNQPQHF.

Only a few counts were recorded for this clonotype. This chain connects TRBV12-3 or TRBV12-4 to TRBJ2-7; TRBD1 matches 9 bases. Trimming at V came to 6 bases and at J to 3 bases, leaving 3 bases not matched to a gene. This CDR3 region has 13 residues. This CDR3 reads CASRWTGDYEQYF. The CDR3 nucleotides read TGTGCCAGCAGATGGACAGGGGACTACGAGCAGTACTTC.

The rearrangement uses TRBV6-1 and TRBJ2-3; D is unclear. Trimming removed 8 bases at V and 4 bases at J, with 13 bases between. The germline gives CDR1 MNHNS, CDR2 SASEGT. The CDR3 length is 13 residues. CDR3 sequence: CASDLTHSDTQYF. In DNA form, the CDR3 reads TGTGCCAGCGATCTCACTCACTCAGATACGCAGTATTTT.

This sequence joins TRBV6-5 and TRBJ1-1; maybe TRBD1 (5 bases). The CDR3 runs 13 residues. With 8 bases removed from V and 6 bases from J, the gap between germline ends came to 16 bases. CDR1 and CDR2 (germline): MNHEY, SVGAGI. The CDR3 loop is CASFRGGLAEAFF. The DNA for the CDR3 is TGTGCCAGCTTTAGGGGAGGTTTGGCTGAAGCTTTCTTT.

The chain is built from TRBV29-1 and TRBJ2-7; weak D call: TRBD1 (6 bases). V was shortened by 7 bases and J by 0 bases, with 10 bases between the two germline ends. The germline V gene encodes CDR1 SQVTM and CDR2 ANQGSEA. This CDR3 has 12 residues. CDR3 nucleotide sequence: TGCAGCGCCACAGGGAACTCCTACGAGCAGTACTTC. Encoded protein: CSATGNSYEQYF.

CDR3 coding DNA: TGCAGTGCTAGAAGTCCGAAAGGCCCAAACCACAAAGCTTTCTTT. This encodes CSARSPKGPNHKAFF. The rearrangement joins TRBV20-1 to TRBJ1-1; D gene uncertain. The CDR3 extends over 15 amino acids. Germline CDR1 DFQATT, CDR2 SNEGSKA (reference sequence). Trimming took 2 bases from V and 9 from J, leaving 22 bases between them.

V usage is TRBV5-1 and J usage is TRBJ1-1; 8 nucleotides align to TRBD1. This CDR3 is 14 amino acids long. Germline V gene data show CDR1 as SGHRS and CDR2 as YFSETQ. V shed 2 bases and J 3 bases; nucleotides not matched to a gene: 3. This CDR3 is CASSFRGQDTEAFF. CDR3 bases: TGCGCCAGCAGCTTCAGGGGGCAGGACACTGAAGCTTTCTTT.

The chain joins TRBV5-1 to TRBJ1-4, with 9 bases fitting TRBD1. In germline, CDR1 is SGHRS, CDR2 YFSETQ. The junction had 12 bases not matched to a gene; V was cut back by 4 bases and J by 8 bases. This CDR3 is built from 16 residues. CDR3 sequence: CASSQGYRGRGEKLFF. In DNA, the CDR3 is TGCGCCAGCAGCCAGGGATACAGGGGGCGCGGGGAAAAACTGTTTTTT.

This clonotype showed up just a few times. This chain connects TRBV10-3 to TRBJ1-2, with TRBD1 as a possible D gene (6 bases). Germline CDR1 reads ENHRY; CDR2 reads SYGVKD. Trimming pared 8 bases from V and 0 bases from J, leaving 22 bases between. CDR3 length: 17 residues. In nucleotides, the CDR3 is TGTGCCATCCCTGGGGGGCAGGGGTCCCCCTCTAACTATGGCTACACCTTC. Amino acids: CAIPGGQGSPSNYGYTF.

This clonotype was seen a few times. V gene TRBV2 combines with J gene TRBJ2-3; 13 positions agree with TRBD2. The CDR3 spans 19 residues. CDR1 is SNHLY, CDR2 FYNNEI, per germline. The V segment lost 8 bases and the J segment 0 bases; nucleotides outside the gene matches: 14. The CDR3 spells CASLTLWTSGGRSTDTQYF. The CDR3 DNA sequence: TGTGCCAGCCTTACCTTATGGACTAGCGGGGGCCGTAGCACAGATACGCAGTATTTT.

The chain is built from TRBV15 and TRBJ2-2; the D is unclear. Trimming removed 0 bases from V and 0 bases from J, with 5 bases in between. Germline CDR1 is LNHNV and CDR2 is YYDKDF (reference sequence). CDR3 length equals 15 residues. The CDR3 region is CATSRDSPNTGELFF. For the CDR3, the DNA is TGTGCCACCAGCAGAGATTCGCCGAACACCGGGGAGCTGTTTTTT. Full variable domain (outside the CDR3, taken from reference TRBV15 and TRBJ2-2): DAMVIQNPRYQVTQFGKPVTLSCSQTLNHNVMYWYQQKSSQAPKLLFHYYDKDFNNEADTPDNFQSRRPNTSFCFLDIRSPGLGDTAMYLCATSRDSPNTGELFFGEGSRLTVL.

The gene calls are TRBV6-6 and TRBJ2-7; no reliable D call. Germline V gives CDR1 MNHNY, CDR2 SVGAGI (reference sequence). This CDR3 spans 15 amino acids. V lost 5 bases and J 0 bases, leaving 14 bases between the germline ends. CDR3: CASSNHDASSYEQYF. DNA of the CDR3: TGTGCCAGCAGTAATCATGACGCGAGCTCCTACGAGCAGTACTTC.